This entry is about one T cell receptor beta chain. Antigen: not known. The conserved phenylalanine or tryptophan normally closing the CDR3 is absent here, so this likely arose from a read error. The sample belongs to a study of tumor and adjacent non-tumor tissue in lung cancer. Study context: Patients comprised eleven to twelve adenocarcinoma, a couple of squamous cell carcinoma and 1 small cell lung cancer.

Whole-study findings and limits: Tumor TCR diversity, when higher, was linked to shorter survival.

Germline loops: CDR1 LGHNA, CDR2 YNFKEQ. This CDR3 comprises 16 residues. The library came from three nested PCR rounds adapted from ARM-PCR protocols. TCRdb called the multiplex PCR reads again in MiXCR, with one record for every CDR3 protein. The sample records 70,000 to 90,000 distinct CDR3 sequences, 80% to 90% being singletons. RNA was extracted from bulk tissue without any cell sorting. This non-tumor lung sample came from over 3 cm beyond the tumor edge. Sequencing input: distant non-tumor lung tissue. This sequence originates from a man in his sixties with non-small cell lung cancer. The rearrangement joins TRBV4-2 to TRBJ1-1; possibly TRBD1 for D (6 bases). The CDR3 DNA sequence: TGTGCCAACAGCCAAGTCGGACAGCTTGAGATCACTGGAGCTTTCTCT. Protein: CANSQVGQLEITGAFS.